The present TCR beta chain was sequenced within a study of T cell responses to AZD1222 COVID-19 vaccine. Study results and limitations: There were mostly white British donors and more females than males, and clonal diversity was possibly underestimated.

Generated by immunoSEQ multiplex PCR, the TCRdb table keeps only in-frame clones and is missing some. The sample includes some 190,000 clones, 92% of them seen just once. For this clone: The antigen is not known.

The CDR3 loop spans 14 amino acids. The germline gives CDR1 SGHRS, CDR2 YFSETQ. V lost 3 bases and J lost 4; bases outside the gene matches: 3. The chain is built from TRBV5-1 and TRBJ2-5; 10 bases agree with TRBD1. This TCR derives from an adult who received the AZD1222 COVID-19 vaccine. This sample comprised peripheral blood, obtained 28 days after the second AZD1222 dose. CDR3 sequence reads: CASSSGTGAETQYF. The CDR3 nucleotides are TGCGCCAGCAGCTCGGGGACAGGGGCAGAGACCCAGTACTTC.